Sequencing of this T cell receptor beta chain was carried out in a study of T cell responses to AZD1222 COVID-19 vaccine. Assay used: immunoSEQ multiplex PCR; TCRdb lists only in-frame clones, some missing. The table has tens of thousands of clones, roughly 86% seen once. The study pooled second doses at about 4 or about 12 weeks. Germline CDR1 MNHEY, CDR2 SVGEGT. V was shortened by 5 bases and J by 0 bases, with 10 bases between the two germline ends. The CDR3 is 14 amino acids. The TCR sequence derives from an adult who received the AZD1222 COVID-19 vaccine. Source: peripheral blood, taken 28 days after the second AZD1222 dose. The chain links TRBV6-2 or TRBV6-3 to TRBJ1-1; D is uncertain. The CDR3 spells CASSILRLNTEAFF. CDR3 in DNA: TGTGCCAGCAGTATTTTACGTTTGAACACTGAAGCTTTCTTT.